The entry below gives a single T cell receptor (beta chain) sequence along with its context. This entry belongs to a study of blood T cell repertoires in COVID-19. Background on the study: Sites in the United States, Italy and Spain provided acute and convalescent COVID-19 samples.

The study assigned cohorts using participant-reported clinical history. In Cohort 3, a recovered donor had either two negative PCRs, clearance, or symptom resolution. Trimming left V 3 bases short and J 3 bases short, with 6 bases between. Per the germline V gene, CDR1 is LGHNA and CDR2 is YNFKEQ. CDR3 size: 12 residues. Generated by immunoSEQ multiplex PCR, the TCRdb table keeps only in-frame clones and is missing some. The table shows 400,000 to 450,000 clones, with about nine tenths occurring only once. V gene TRBV4-2 combines with J gene TRBJ2-7; D possibly corresponds to TRBD2 (5 bases). Sequenced material: PBMCs or T cells enriched from blood (not recorded which). The clonotype originates from a young man who had recovered from COVID-19. CDR3 DNA: TGTGCCAGCAGCCACGGACTCTACGAGCAGTACTTC. Protein: CASSHGLYEQYF.